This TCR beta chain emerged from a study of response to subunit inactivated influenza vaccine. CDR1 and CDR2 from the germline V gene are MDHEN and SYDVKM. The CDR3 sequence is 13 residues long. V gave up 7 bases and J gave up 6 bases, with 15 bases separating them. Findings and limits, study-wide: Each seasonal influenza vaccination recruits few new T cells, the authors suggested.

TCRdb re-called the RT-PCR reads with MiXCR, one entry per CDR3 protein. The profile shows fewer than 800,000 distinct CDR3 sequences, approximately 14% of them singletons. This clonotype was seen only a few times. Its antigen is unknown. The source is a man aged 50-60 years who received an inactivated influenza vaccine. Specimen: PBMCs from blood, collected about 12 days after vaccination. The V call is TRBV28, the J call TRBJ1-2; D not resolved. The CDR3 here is CASNRPPIDGYTF. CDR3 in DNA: TGTGCCAGCAATCGGCCCCCAATAGATGGCTACACCTTC.